Shown below are 18 T cell receptor beta chains from a single sample sequenced in a study of beta chain features in type 1 diabetes. Reverse transcribing all isolated RNA meant expressed TCRB transcripts were sequenced. Clones were sequenced by immunoSEQ multiplex PCR, and TCRdb holds only the in-frame ones, with some missing. Counted here are 390,000 or so clones, around 14% occurring once; the ten biggest clones make up about 0.04%. The sample comprised naive CD4+ T cells from blood. The receptors originated from a man aged 30-40 years in good health.

This clone was seen only a few times. J is TRBJ2-1 and V is TRBV6-5; the D is unclear. The CDR3 is made up of 13 amino acids. Germline CDR1 is MNHEY and CDR2 is SVGAGI. Trimming pared 5 bases from V and 11 bases from J, leaving 16 bases between. The CDR3 DNA follows: TGTGCCAGCAGTGTCCCGGGCCGGCCAAAGCAGTTCTTC. Translated: CASSVPGRPKQFF.

This clone was picked up many times. This rearrangement joins TRBV28 to TRBJ2-1, with TRBD2 as a possible D gene (6 bases). Germline values: CDR1 MDHEN, CDR2 SYDVKM. Trimming pared 4 bases from V and 12 bases from J, leaving 16 bases between. The CDR3 has 13 residues. The CDR3 DNA reads TGTGCCAGCAGTTCGACTAGGTTGGAGGGGCAGTTCTTC. Its protein is CASSSTRLEGQFF.

The chain is built from TRBV20-1 and TRBJ1-6, with D perhaps matching TRBD1 (5 bases). This CDR3 comprises 10 residues. CDR1 and CDR2 from the germline V gene are DFQATT and SNEGSKA (reference sequence). The CDR3 nucleotides read TGCAGGGGGGATAGTTCACCCCTCCACTTT. Translating gives CRGDSSPLHF.

This clone occurred a few times. J is TRBJ2-1 and V is TRBV4-3; TRBD1 aligns across 9 bases. The CDR3 length is 16 residues. J lost 4 bases, V lost 4 bases, and 8 bases had no gene match. From germline, CDR1 is LGHNA and CDR2 YSLEER. The CDR3 spells CASSRSQGARYNEQFF. CDR3 DNA: TGCGCCAGCAGCCGGTCACAGGGGGCAAGGTACAATGAGCAGTTCTTC.

This clone was observed a handful of times. CDR3 region: CASSSASATYYEQYF. The DNA for the CDR3 is TGTGCCAGCAGCTCCGCTAGTGCCACCTACTACGAGCAGTACTTC. This chain links TRBV7-2 with TRBJ2-7; D uncertain. V was clipped by 4 bases and J by 3 bases, with 16 bases between them. This CDR3 has 15 amino acids. Looked up from germline, CDR1 is SGHTA and CDR2 is FQGNSA.

This clone was seen a handful of times. The chain carries TRBV5-4 and TRBJ2-3; 7 bases map to TRBD2. The CDR3 consists of 16 residues. V was clipped by 0 bases and J by 1 base; unmatched bases: 5. Germline lookup yields CDR1 SGHNT and CDR2 YYREEE (reference sequence). CDR3 nucleotide sequence: TGTGCCAGCAGCTTGGCCGCGGGGGTTGGCACAGATACGCAGTATTTT. Protein product: CASSLAAGVGTDTQYF.

This clone was counted between two and nine times. The CDR3 region is CAISEWGARTQYF. DNA for the CDR3: TGTGCCATCAGTGAGTGGGGCGCCCGGACCCAGTACTTC. The chain carries TRBV10-3 and TRBJ2-5, with D possibly being TRBD1 (5 bases). This CDR3 contains 13 residues. CDR1 and CDR2 from the germline V gene are ENHRY and SYGVKD. V was clipped by 1 base and J by 7 bases, with 10 bases between them.

This clone turned up a few times. The chain joins TRBV7-2 to TRBJ2-1, with D perhaps given as TRBD1 or TRBD2 (7 bases each). With 5 bases removed from V and 4 bases from J, the gap between germline ends came to 12 bases. Per the germline V gene, CDR1 is SGHTA and CDR2 is FQGNSA. CDR3 length equals 14 residues. This CDR3 is CASSGRGRYNEQFF. The CDR3 DNA reads TGTGCCAGCAGCGGGAGGGGGCGTTACAATGAGCAGTTCTTC.

The chain combines TRBV2 with TRBJ1-2, with D maybe TRBD1 (5 bases). Trimming removed 3 bases from V and 2 bases from J, with 13 bases in between. This CDR3 contains 15 residues. From germline, CDR1 is SNHLY and CDR2 FYNNEI. The CDR3 protein is CASSEYQGENYGYTF. DNA for the CDR3: TGTGCCAGCAGTGAGTACCAGGGTGAAAACTATGGCTACACCTTC.

This clone was counted a few times. The chain recombines TRBV6-5 with TRBJ1-2; D call uncertain. Germline V lookup: CDR1 MNHEY, CDR2 SVGAGI. This CDR3 has 14 residues. V was trimmed by 7 bases and J by 4 bases, leaving 16 bases between them. The CDR3 spells CASTRTDTGYGYTF. CDR3 DNA sequence: TGTGCCAGCACCCGAACGGATACGGGCTATGGCTACACCTTC.

This clone was found many times. The J gene is TRBJ2-1, the V gene TRBV7-9, with D maybe TRBD2 (5 bases). The CDR3 totals 15 residues. Germline V gives CDR1 SEHNR, CDR2 FQNEAQ (reference sequence). V gave up 2 bases and J gave up 4 bases, with 12 bases separating them. CDR3 nucleotides: TGTGCCAGCAGCTTACGGGGAAGCCGGTACAATGAGCAGTTCTTC. Protein sequence: CASSLRGSRYNEQFF.

This clone was seen repeatedly, ten times or more. This rearrangement joins TRBV29-1 to TRBJ2-3, with D possibly matching TRBD2 (7 bases). V lost 6 bases to trimming and J lost 4 bases, with 17 bases between them. Germline assignment: CDR1 SQVTM and CDR2 ANQGSEA. The CDR3 runs 14 residues. The CDR3 spells CSVQQGGGSDTQYF. CDR3 in DNA: TGCAGCGTACAACAGGGAGGGGGTTCAGATACGCAGTATTTT.

The DNA for the CDR3 is TGCGCCAGCAGTAGCCGGGGGGACACTGAAGCTTTCTTT. Protein: CASSSRGDTEAFF. The chain joins TRBV5-1 to TRBJ1-1; TRBD1 is a possible D gene (5 bases). The V gene lost 5 bases and the J gene lost 3 bases, with 11 bases spanning the gap. CDR1 is SGHRS and CDR2 is YFSETQ in the germline V gene. This CDR3 has 13 residues.

This clone was recorded a few times. The chain couples TRBV13 to TRBJ1-2; D remains ambiguous. Germline values: CDR1 PRHDT, CDR2 FYEKMQ (reference sequence). Trimming left V 5 bases short and J 5 bases short, with 15 bases between. The CDR3 runs 14 residues. CDR3 amino acids: CASSPTPVVYGYTF. The CDR3 DNA follows: TGTGCCAGCAGCCCCACACCGGTGGTTTATGGCTACACCTTC.

J is TRBJ1-3 and V is TRBV30; the D is unclear. CDR3 length: 10 amino acids. The germline V gene has CDR1 GTSNPN and CDR2 SVGIG (reference sequence). The V gene lost 8 bases and the J gene lost 0 bases, with 2 bases spanning the gap. The CDR3, as DNA: TGTGCCAGCTCTGGAAACACCATATATTTT. Translated: CASSGNTIYF. Using reference TRBV30 and TRBJ1-3 for the parts outside the CDR3, the full variable domain is SQTIHQWPATLVQPVGSPLSLECTVEGTSNPNLYWYRQAAGRGLQLLFYSVGIGQISSEVPQNLSASRPQDRQFILSSKKLLLSDSGFYLCASSGNTIYFGEGSWLTVV.

In this sample, this clone turned up a few times. This rearrangement joins TRBV7-2 to TRBJ2-3; D gene unclear. Trimming removed 5 bases at V and 0 bases at J, with 9 bases between. The CDR3 length is 14 residues. CDR1 SGHTA and CDR2 FQGNSA come from the germline V gene. The CDR3 DNA reads TGTGCCAGCAGCCCCTGGAGTAGCACAGATACGCAGTATTTT. Translation gives CASSPWSSTDTQYF.

The V and J genes are TRBV5-1 and TRBJ2-5; 7 bases map to TRBD2. With 0 bases clipped from V and 0 bases from J, the junction kept 5 bases outside the gene matches. In germline, CDR1 is SGHRS, CDR2 YFSETQ. This CDR3 region has 16 residues. As DNA, the CDR3 is TGCGCCAGCAGCTTGGATCTAGCGGCGCACCAAGAGACCCAGTACTTC. This sequence encodes CASSLDLAAHQETQYF.

The CDR3, as DNA: TGTGCCAGCAGCTTAGATTCAGGGACGGCCTCAGATACGCAGTATTTT. Encoded protein: CASSLDSGTASDTQYF. V gene TRBV7-2 combines with J gene TRBJ2-3; D may correspond to TRBD1 or TRBD2 (5 bases each). The germline V and J ends were trimmed by 1 base and 4 bases, with 15 bases remaining between them. CDR1 and CDR2 (germline): SGHTA, FQGNSA. There are 16 residues in the CDR3. Drawing the rest from reference TRBV7-2 and TRBJ2-3, the complete variable domain is GAGVSQSPSNKVTEKGKDVELRCDPISGHTALYWYRQSLGQGLEFLIYFQGNSAPDKSGLPSDRFSAERTGGSVSTLTIQRTQQEDSAVYLCASSLDSGTASDTQYFGPGTRLTVL.